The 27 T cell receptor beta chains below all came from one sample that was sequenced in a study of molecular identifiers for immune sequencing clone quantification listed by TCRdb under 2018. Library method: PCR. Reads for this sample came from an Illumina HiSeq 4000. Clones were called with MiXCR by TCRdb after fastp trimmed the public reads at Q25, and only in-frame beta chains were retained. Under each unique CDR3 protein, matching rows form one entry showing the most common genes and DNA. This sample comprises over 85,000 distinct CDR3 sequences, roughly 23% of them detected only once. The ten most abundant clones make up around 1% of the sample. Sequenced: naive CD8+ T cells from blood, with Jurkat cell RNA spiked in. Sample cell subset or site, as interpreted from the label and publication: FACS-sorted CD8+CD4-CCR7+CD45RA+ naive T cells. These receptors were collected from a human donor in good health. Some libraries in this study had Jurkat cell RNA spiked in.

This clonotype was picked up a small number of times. The CDR3 sequence: CASSIGVHEQFF. The DNA for the CDR3 is TGTGCCAGTAGTATAGGGGTCCATGAGCAGTTCTTC. The V gene is TRBV19, the J gene TRBJ2-1, with unresolved D. The CDR3 extends over 12 amino acids. From germline, CDR1 is LNHDA and CDR2 SQIVND (reference sequence). With 1 base removed from V and 8 bases from J, the gap between germline ends came to 6 bases. The full variable domain, with the rest looked up from reference TRBV19 and TRBJ2-1, is DGGITQSPKYLFRKEGQNVTLSCEQNLNHDAMYWYRQDPGQGLRLIYYSQIVNDFQKGDIAEGYSVSREKKESFPLTVTSAQKNPTAFYLCASSIGVHEQFFGPGTRLTVL.

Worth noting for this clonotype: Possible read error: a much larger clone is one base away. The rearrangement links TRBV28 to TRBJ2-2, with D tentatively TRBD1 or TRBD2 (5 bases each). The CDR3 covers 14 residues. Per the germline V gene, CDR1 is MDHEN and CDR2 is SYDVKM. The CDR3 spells CASSLGVPTGELSF. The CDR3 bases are TGTGCCAGCAGTTTGGGGGTCCCCACCGGGGAGCTGTCTTTT.

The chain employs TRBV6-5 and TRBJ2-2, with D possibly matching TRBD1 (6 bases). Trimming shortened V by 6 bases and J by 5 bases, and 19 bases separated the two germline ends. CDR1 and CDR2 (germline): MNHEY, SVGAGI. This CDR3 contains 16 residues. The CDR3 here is CASRGEQGFRTGELFF. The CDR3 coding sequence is TGTGCCAGCAGGGGAGAACAGGGATTCAGGACCGGGGAGCTGTTTTTT.

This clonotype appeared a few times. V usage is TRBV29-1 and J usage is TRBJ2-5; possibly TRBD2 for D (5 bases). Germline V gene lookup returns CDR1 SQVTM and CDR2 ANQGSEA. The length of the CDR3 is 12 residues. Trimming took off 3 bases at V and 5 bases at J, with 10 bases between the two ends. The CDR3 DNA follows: TGCAGCGTTGATCCGGGAAGGGAGACCCAGTACTTC. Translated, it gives CSVDPGRETQYF.

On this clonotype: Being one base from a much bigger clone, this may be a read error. In DNA, the CDR3 is TGTGCCGGCAGCTCCGCAGGGGGGGGGCCCTGGGCCTACAATGAGCAGTTCTTC. It encodes CAGSSAGGGPWAYNEQFF. The rearrangement uses TRBV5-6 and TRBJ2-1; the D gene could be TRBD1 or TRBD2 (7 bases each). Per the germline V gene, CDR1 is SGHDT and CDR2 is YYEEEE. The CDR3 covers 18 residues.

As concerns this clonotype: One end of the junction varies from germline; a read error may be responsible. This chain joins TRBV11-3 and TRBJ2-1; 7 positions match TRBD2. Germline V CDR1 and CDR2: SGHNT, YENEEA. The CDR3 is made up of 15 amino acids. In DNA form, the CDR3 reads TGTGCCAGCAGCCCCCCTTCAAGCGGGGTCAATGTGCAGTTCTTC. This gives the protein CASSPPSSGVNVQFF.

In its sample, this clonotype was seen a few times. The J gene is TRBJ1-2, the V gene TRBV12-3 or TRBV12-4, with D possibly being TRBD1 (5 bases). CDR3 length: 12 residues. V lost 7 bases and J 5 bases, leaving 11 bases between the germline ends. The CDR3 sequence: CASTFGGYGYTF. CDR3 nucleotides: TGTGCCAGCACCTTCGGGGGGTATGGCTACACCTTC.

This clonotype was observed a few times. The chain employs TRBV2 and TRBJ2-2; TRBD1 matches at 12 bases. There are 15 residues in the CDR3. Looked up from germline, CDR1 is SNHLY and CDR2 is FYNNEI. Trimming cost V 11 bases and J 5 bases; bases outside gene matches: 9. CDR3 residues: CAQRGQGAITGELFF. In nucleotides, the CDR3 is TGTGCCCAAAGGGGACAGGGGGCGATTACCGGGGAGCTGTTTTTT.

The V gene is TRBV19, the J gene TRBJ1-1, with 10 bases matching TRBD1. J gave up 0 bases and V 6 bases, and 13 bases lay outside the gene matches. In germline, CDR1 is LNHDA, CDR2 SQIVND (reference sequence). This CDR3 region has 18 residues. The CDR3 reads CASRTGWTGGDLNTEAFF. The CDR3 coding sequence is TGTGCCAGTAGGACGGGCTGGACAGGGGGTGACTTGAACACTGAAGCTTTCTTT.

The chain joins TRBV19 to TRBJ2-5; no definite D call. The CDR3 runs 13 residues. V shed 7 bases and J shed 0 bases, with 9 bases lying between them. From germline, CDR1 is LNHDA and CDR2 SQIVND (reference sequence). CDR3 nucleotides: TGTGCCAGTACCAGACTCAACCAAGAGACCCAGTACTTC. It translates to CASTRLNQETQYF. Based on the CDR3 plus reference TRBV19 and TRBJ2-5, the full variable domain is DGGITQSPKYLFRKEGQNVTLSCEQNLNHDAMYWYRQDPGQGLRLIYYSQIVNDFQKGDIAEGYSVSREKKESFPLTVTSAQKNPTAFYLCASTRLNQETQYFGPGTRLLVL.

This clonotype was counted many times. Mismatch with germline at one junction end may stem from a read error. Here the CDR3 DNA reads TGTGCCAGCAGCCCTGGGACAGGGGGTTACGTGCAGTACTTC. Its protein is CASSPGTGGYVQYF. The gene calls are TRBV14 and TRBJ2-7; 11 bases fit TRBD1. The CDR3 totals 14 residues. The V gene's germline CDR1 is SGHDN and CDR2 FVKESK.

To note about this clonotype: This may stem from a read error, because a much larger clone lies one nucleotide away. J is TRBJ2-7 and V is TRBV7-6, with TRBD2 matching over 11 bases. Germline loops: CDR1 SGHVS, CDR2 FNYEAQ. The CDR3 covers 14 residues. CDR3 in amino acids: CASGLALAGGEQYF. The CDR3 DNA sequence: TGTGCCAGCGGCTTAGCGCTAGCGGGGGGCGAGCAGTACTTC.

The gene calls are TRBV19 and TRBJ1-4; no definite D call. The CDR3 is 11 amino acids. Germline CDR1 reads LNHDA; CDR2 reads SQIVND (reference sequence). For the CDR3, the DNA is TGTGCTGCCGCAGGTGATGAAAAACTGTTTTTT. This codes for CAAAGDEKLFF.

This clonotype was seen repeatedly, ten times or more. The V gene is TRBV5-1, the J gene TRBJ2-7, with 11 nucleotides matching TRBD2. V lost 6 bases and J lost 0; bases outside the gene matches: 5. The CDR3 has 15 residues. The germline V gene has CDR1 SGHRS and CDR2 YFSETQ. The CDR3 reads CASKTSGGSSYEQYF. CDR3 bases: TGCGCCAGCAAAACTAGCGGGGGAAGCTCCTACGAGCAGTACTTC.

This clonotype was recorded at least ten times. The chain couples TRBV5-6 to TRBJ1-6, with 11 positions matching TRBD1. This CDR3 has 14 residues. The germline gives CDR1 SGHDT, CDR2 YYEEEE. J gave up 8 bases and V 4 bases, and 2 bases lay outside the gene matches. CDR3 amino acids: CASSQGQGDSPLHF. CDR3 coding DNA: TGTGCCAGCAGCCAGGGACAGGGGGATTCACCCCTCCACTTT. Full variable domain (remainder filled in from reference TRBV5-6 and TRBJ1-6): DAGVTQSPTHLIKTRGQQVTLRCSPKSGHDTVSWYQQALGQGPQFIFQYYEEEERQRGNFPDRFSGHQFPNYSSELNVNALLLGDSALYLCASSQGQGDSPLHFGNGTRLTVT.

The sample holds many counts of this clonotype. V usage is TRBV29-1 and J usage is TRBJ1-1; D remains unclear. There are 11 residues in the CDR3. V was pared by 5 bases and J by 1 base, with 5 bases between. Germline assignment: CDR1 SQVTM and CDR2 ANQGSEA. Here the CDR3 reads CSVLPNTEAFF. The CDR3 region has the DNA TGCAGCGTTTTACCGAACACTGAAGCTTTCTTT. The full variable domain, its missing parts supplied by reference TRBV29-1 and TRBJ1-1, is SAVISQKPSRDICQRGTSLTIQCQVDSQVTMMFWYRQQPGQSLTLIATANQGSEATYESGFVIDKFPISRPNLTFSTLTVSNMSPEDSSIYLCSVLPNTEAFFGQGTRLTVV.

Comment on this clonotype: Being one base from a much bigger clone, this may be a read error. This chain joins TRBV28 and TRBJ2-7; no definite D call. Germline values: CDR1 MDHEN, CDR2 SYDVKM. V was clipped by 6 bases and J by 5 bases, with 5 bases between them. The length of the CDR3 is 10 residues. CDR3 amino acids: CASSPNEQYF. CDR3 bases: TGTGCCAGCAGCCCCAACGAGCAGTACTTC.

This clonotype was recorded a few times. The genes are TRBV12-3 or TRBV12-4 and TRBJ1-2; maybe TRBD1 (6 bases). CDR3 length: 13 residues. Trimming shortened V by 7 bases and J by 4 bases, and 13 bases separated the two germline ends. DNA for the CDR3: TGTGCCAGCACCCTCGGACAGACCTATGGCTACACCTTC. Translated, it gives CASTLGQTYGYTF.

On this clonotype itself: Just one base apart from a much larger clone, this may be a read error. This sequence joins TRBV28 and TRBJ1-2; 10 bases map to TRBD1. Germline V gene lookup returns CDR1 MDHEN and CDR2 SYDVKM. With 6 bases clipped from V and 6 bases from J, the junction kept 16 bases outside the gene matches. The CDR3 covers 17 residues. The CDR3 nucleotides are TGTGCCAGCAGAGCCGGGACAGGGGTCCCCGGGTCCCATGGCTACACCTTC. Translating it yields CASRAGTGVPGSHGYTF.

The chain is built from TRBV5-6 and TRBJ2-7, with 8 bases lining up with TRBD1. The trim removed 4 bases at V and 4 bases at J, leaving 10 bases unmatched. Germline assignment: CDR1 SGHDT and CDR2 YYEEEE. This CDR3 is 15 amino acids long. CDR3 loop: CASSPGGQGEYEQYF. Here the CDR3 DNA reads TGTGCCAGCAGCCCGGGTGGACAGGGAGAGTACGAGCAGTACTTC.

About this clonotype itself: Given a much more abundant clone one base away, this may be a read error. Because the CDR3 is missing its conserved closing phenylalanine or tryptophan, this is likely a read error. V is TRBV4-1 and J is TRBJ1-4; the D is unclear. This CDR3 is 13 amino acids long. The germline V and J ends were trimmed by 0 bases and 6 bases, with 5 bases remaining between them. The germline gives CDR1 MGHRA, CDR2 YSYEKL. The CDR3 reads CASSQEDYEKLFL. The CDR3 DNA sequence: TGCGCCAGCAGCCAAGAGGATTATGAAAAACTGTTTCTT.

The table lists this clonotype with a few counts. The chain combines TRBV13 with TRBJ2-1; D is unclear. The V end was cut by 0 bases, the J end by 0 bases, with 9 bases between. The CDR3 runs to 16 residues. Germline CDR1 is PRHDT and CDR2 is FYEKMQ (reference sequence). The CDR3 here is CASSLGAPSSYNEQFF. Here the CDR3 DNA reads TGTGCCAGCAGCTTAGGAGCCCCGAGCTCCTACAATGAGCAGTTCTTC.

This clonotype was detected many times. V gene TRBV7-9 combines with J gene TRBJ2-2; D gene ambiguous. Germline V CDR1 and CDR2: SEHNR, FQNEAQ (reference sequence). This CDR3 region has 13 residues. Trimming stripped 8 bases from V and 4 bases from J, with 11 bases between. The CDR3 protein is CASGPSGTGELFF. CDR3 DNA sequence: TGTGCCAGCGGGCCGTCGGGCACCGGGGAGCTGTTTTTT.

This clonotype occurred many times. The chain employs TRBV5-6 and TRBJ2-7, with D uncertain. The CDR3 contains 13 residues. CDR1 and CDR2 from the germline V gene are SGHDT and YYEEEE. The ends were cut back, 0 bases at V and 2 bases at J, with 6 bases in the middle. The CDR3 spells CASSLGPTYEQYF. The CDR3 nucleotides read TGTGCCAGCAGCTTGGGTCCCACCTACGAGCAGTACTTC.

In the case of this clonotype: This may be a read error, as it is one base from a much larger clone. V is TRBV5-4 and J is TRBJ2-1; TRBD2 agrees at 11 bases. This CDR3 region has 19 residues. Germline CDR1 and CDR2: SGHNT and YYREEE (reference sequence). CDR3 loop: CASGTGTSGVNPWGNGQFF. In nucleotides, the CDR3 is TGTGCCAGCGGTACCGGGACTAGCGGTGTAAATCCTTGGGGCAATGGGCAGTTCTTC.

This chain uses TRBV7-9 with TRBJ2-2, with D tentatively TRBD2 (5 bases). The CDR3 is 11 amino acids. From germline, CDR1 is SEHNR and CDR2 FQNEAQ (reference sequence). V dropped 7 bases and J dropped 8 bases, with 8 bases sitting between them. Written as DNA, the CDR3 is TGTGCCAGCACCCGAGGGGGGGAGCTGTTTTTT. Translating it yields CASTRGGELFF.

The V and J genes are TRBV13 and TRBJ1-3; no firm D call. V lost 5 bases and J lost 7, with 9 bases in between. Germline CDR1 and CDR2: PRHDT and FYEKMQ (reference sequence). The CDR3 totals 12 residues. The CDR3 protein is CASSPMSNTIYF. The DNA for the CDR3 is TGTGCCAGCAGCCCGATGTCGAACACCATATATTTT. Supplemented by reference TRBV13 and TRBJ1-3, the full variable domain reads AAGVIQSPRHLIKEKRETATLKCYPIPRHDTVYWYQQGPGQDPQFLISFYEKMQSDKGSIPDRFSAQQFSDYHSELNMSSLELGDSALYFCASSPMSNTIYFGEGSWLTVV.